Shown below are 19 T cell receptor delta chains from a single sample sequenced in a study of gamma-delta chains in newborns, infants, children (dated by TCRdb to about 2019). The reads were generated on an Illumina MiSeq. TCRdb called clones anew from the public reads via CATT; matching DNA rows were later pooled. The sample table contains some 11,000 delta-chain clones; only one count was recorded for around 3.5% of them. The ten largest clones represent approximately 9.3% of the sample. The sample consisted of blood. Receptors were obtained from a child who was a newborn, infant or young child, either healthy, febrile or measles-vaccinated (not recorded which).

The chain couples TRDV1 to TRDJ1; D is uncertain. The CDR3 has 16 amino acids. Germline assignment: CDR1 TSWWSYY and CDR2 QGS. V lost 0 bases and J lost 7, with 18 bases in between. The CDR3 DNA is TGTGCTCTTGGGGAACTCCTCAGCCCACAGGCAGCTAAACTCATCTTT. It specifies CALGELLSPQAAKLIF.

This clone showed up just a few times. TCRdb lists the protein of a much larger clone for this DNA, which differs at residue 13, so this is likely a read error; the protein given here is translated from the DNA itself. The rearrangement links TRDV2 to TRDJ1; TRDD3 agrees at 13 bases. CDR3 length equals 15 residues. Germline V CDR1 and CDR2: GEAIGNYY, EKD. The CDR3 region is CACDPLGDTSDKHIF. Here the CDR3 DNA reads TGTGCCTGTGACCCACTGGGGGATACGTCCGATAAACACATCTTT.

V and J are TRDV1 and TRDJ1, with 12 nucleotides matching TRDD3. The CDR3 has 26 residues. V was clipped by 0 bases and J by 1 base; unmatched bases: 30. Germline V lookup: CDR1 TSWWSYY, CDR2 QGS. CDR3 amino acids: CALGELRLAPSSLSVTGGYSTDKLIF. CDR3 nucleotides: TGTGCTCTTGGGGAACTCCGACTCGCGCCCTCGTCCCTCTCCGTTACTGGGGGATACTCCACCGATAAACTCATCTTT.

J is TRDJ1 and V is TRDV2; 7 bases line up with TRDD3. V shed 0 bases, J shed 0 bases, and the junction held 15 bases outside the gene matches. The length of the CDR3 is 19 residues. Germline V gives CDR1 GEAIGNYY, CDR2 EKD. The CDR3 coding sequence is TGTGCCTGTGACACCATAAAATTCGAGGGATACATGTACACCGATAAACTCATCTTT. Translation: CACDTIKFEGYMYTDKLIF.

This clone was counted between two and nine times. A read error may produce the germline difference seen at one junction end. The chain uses TRDV2 and TRDJ1; 10 nucleotides match TRDD3. CDR1 GEAIGNYY and CDR2 EKD come from the germline V gene. This CDR3 has 17 amino acids. The CDR3 here is CACCFIPERWGIPSGFF. The DNA for the CDR3 is TGTGCCTGTTGCTTCATACCCGAACGGTGGGGGATACCAAGTGGGTTCTTT.

This clone turned up a few times. The rearrangement links TRDV1 to TRDJ1; 9 positions agree with TRDD3. Germline V lookup: CDR1 TSWWSYY, CDR2 QGS. The CDR3 has 21 residues. After removal of 0 bases from V and 3 bases from J, the junction contained 20 bases not matched to a gene. CDR3 coding DNA: TGTGCTCTTGGGGAACTCCTGCCTTGGTGGGGGATAAGAGGGGGCCCCGATAAACTCATCTTT. It yields the protein CALGELLPWWGIRGGPDKLIF.

This clone was found a few times. The rearrangement joins TRDV1 to TRDJ1, with 8 positions matching TRDD3. The junction had 20 bases not matched to a gene; V was cut back by 8 bases and J by 0 bases. This CDR3 contains 19 residues. CDR1 and CDR2 (germline): TSWWSYY, QGS. The CDR3 DNA follows: TGTGCTCTTTCTACCCCTCTACTGGGGATACACCTGTACACCGATAAACTCATCTTT. Translating it yields CALSTPLLGIHLYTDKLIF.

This clone was observed a handful of times. A much larger clone differs from this one at a single base, so this may be a read error. The sample contains more than one DNA sequence encoding this CDR3. The V gene is TRDV2, the J gene TRDJ2; 7 bases line up with TRDD3. CDR3 length: 16 amino acids. CDR1 is GEAIGNYY, CDR2 EKD, per germline. The J segment lost 0 bases and the V segment lost 3 bases, leaving 6 bases of the junction unmatched. The DNA of the CDR3 is TGTGCCTGTGACGTACTAGGGGATACTTTGACAGCACAACTCTTCTTT. Encoded protein: CACDVLGDTLTAQLFF.

This clone was recorded a few times. This chain connects TRDV2 to TRDJ1; 7 nucleotides align to TRDD3. Germline CDR1 is GEAIGNYY and CDR2 is EKD. With V trimmed by 1 base and J by 0 bases, 10 bases remained unmatched. This CDR3 has 17 amino acids. Here the CDR3 DNA reads TGTGCCTGTGACACTGTGTGTACGCTGGGGGACACCGATAAACTCATCTTT. Translation gives CACDTVCTLGDTDKLIF.

As for this clone: With a much larger clone just one base away, this may be a read error. Distinct nucleotide sequences in the sample also encode this CDR3. V is TRDV2 and J is TRDJ2; D uncertain. Germline CDR1 and CDR2: GEAIGNYY and EKD. The CDR3 length is 14 residues. CDR3 residues: CACDSLALTAQLFF. The CDR3 region has the DNA TGTGCCTGTGACTCCCTAGCTTTGACAGCACAACTTTTCTTT.

This clone is medium-sized. This same CDR3 is encoded by further DNA sequences in the sample. The V gene is TRDV2, the J gene TRDJ3; 11 bases are shared with TRDD3. The CDR3 covers 21 residues. CDR1 is GEAIGNYY and CDR2 is EKD in the germline V gene. The ends lost 0 bases at V and 0 bases at J; junction bases unmatched: 9. For the CDR3, the DNA is TGTGCCTGTGACACCGCGGTGGGGGATACGCCGAGCTCCTGGGACACCCGACAGATGTTTTTC. This codes for CACDTAVGDTPSSWDTRQMFF.

This clone was counted only a few times. Other DNA sequences in this sample translate to the same CDR3. V is TRDV1 and J is TRDJ1; TRDD3 aligns across 10 bases. This CDR3 has 16 residues. The ends lost 0 bases at V and 5 bases at J; junction bases unmatched: 6. Germline CDR1 is TSWWSYY and CDR2 is QGS. The CDR3 nucleotides are TGTGCTCTTGGGGAACTGCAGTCGGGGGATACGGATAAACTCATCTTT. Residues: CALGELQSGDTDKLIF.

This clone is labeled medium-sized (0.01 to 0.1%). The rearrangement links TRDV1 to TRDJ1; D call uncertain. The V end was cut by 1 base, the J end by 3 bases, with 15 bases between. Per the germline V gene, CDR1 is TSWWSYY and CDR2 is QGS. This CDR3 has 16 residues. CDR3 DNA sequence: TGTGCTCTTGGGGAACCGACCTATCGGGGTCCCGATAAACTCATCTTT. Its protein product is CALGEPTYRGPDKLIF.

In this sample, this clone turned up a few times. The V gene is TRDV2, the J gene TRDJ3; no clear D. V was clipped by 0 bases and J by 0 bases, with 14 bases between them. The V gene's germline CDR1 is GEAIGNYY and CDR2 EKD. This CDR3 is built from 19 residues. The CDR3 coding sequence is TGTGCCTGTGACACCGTAGAGGTAGAAAGCTCCTGGGACACCCGACAGATGTTTTTC. Translated: CACDTVEVESSWDTRQMFF.

Notes on this clone: The protein in TCRdb stems from a much larger clone and differs at residue 12 from this DNA's translation, likely a read error; here the protein is translated from the DNA. This rearrangement joins TRDV2 to TRDJ3; TRDD3 might be the D (5 bases). Germline V gene sequence: CDR1 GEAIGNYY, CDR2 EKD. The CDR3 consists of 15 residues. Written as DNA, the CDR3 is TGTGCCTGTGACACCGTTGGGGAGGACACCCGACGGATGTTTTTC. This sequence encodes CACDTVGEDTRRMFF.

By sample fraction, this clone is medium-sized (0.01 to 0.1%). V is TRDV2 and J is TRDJ3, with 8 bases fitting TRDD3. The CDR3 has 17 amino acids. The V gene's germline CDR1 is GEAIGNYY and CDR2 EKD. V lost 4 bases and J lost 0; bases outside the gene matches: 4. CDR3: CACDQLGDSWDTRQMFF. DNA of the CDR3: TGTGCCTGTGATCAGCTGGGGGACTCCTGGGACACCCGACAGATGTTTTTC.

Only one count was recorded for this clone. The J gene was reported as TRDJ1; the V gene went uncalled; no DNA check was done on the table's D call, TRDD3. The CDR3 sequence is 19 residues long. The CDR3 nucleotides are TGTGCCTGTGACCCCCTGCCGACTAACTGGGGGAATCCGAGCGATAAACTCATCTTT. As protein: CACDPLPTNWGNPSDKLIF.

This chain connects TRDV1 to TRDJ1, with 12 bases identical to TRDD3. The ends lost 5 bases at V and 0 bases at J; junction bases unmatched: 16. This CDR3 has 20 residues. Germline CDR1 TSWWSYY, CDR2 QGS. The CDR3 DNA sequence: TGTGCTCTTGGGCCACACGTCAGTACTGGGGGATACTGGTACACCGATAAACTCATCTTT. It codes for CALGPHVSTGGYWYTDKLIF.

This clone was recorded a few times. The V gene is TRDV2, the J gene TRDJ3; D is perhaps TRDD3 (6 bases). The CDR3 covers 17 residues. With 3 bases removed from V and 3 bases from J, the gap between germline ends came to 14 bases. Germline-derived CDR1 and CDR2 are GEAIGNYY and EKD. The CDR3 is CACDPSGIDWDTRQMFF. CDR3 in DNA: TGTGCCTGTGACCCCTCCGGGATAGACTGGGACACCCGACAGATGTTTTTC.